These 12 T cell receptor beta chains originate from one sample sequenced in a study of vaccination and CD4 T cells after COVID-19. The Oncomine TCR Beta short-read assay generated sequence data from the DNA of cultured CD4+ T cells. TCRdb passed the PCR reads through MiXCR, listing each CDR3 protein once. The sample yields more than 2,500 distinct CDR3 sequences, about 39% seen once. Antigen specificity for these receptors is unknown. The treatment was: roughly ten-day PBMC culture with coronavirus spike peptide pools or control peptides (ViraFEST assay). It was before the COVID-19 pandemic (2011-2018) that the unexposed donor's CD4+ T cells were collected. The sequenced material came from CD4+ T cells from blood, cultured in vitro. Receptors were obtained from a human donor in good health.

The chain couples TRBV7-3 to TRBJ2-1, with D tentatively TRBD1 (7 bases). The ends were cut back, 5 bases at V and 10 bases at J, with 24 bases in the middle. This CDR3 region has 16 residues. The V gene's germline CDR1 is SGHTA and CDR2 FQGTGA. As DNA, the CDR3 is TGTGCCAGCAGCCCCCAGGGACAGACTAGATTTGTCGAGCAGTTCTTC. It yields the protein CASSPQGQTRFVEQFF.

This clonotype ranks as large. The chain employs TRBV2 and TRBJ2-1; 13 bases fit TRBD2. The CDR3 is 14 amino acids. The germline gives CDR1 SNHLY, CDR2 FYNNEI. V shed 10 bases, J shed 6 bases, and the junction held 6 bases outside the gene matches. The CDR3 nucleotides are TGTGCCATCCCCGGGACTAGCGGGGCCAATGAGCAGTTCTTC. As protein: CAIPGTSGANEQFF.

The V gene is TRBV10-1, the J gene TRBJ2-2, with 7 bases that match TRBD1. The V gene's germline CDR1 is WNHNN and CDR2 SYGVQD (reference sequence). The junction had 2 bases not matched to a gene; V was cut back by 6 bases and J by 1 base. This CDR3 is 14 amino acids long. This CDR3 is CASRGDRNTGELFF. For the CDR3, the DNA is TGCGCCAGCAGGGGGGACAGGAACACCGGGGAGCTGTTTTTT.

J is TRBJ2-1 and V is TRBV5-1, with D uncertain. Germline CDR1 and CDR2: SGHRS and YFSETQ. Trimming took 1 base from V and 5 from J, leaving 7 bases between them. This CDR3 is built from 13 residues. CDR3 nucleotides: TGCGCCAGCAGCTTGTTCACGAACAATGAGCAGTTCTTC. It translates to CASSLFTNNEQFF.

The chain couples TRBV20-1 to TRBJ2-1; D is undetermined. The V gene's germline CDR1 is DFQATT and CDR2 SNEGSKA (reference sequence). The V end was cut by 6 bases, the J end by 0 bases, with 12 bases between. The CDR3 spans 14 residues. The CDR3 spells CSAQAGSSYNEQFF. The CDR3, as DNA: TGCAGTGCCCAGGCCGGAAGCTCCTACAATGAGCAGTTCTTC.

CDR3 DNA sequence: TGTGCCACCAGTGATCGACTAGCGGCAAACACCGGGGAGCTGTTTTTT. Translating gives CATSDRLAANTGELFF. The rearrangement uses TRBV24-1 and TRBJ2-2, with 9 positions matching TRBD2. The CDR3 is 16 amino acids. Germline-derived CDR1 and CDR2 are KGHDR and SFDVKD. With V trimmed by 3 bases and J by 2 bases, 3 bases remained unmatched.

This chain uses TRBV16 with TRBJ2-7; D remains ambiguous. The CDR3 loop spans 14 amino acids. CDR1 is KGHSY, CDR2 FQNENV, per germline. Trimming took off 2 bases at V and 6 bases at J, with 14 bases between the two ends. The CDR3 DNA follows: TGTGCCAGCAGCCAACTCCGCGACCCGTCCGAGCAGTACTTC. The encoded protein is CASSQLRDPSEQYF.

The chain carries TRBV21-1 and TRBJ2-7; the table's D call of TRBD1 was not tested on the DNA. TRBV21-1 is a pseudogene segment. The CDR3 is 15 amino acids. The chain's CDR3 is CASSKVRGVAYEQYF. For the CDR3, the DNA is TGTGCCAGCAGCAAAGTCCGGGGGGTGGCCTACGAGCAGTACTTC.

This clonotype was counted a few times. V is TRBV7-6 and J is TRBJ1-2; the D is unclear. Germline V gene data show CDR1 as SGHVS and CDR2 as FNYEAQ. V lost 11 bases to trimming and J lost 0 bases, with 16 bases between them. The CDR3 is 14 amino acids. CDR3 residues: CAGFPDVANYGYTF. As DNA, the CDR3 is TGTGCCGGGTTTCCGGACGTCGCTAACTATGGCTACACCTTC.

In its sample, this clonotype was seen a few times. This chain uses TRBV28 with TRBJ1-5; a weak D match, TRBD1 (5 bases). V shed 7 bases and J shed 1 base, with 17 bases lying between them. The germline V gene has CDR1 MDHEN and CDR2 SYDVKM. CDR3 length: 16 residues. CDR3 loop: CASTPSGEGSNQPQHF. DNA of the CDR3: TGTGCCAGCACCCCCTCGGGGGAGGGCAGCAATCAGCCCCAGCATTTT.

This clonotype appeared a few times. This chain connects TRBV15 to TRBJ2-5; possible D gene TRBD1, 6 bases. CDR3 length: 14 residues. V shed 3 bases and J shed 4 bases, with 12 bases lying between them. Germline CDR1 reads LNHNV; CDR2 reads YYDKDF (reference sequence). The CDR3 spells CATSSAGTLETQYF. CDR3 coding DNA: TGTGCCACCAGCAGCGCCGGGACATTAGAGACCCAGTACTTC. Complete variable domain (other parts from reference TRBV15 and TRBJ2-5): DAMVIQNPRYQVTQFGKPVTLSCSQTLNHNVMYWYQQKSSQAPKLLFHYYDKDFNNEADTPDNFQSRRPNTSFCFLDIRSPGLGDTAMYLCATSSAGTLETQYFGPGTRLLVL.

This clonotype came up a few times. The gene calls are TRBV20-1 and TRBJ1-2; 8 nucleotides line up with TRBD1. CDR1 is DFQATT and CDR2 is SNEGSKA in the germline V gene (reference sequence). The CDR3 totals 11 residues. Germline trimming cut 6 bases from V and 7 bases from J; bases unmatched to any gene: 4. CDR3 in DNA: TGCAGTGCCAGGACAGGGTCTGGCTACACCTTC. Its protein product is CSARTGSGYTF.